This T cell receptor (beta chain) was recovered during a study of technical replicates of blood from a few donors. The V gene's germline CDR1 is LGHNA and CDR2 YNFKEQ. The V and J ends lost 5 bases and 4 bases respectively, with 11 bases between them. The CDR3 has 14 residues. TCRdb's copy holds only in-frame clones and misses some; the assay was immunoSEQ multiplex PCR. The sample lists 75,000 to 90,000 clones; 93% were seen once. The material sequenced was T cells isolated from PBMCs. The rearrangement links TRBV4-2 to TRBJ2-2; D possibly corresponds to TRBD2 (5 bases). This receptor was identified in a human donor in good health. As DNA, the CDR3 is TGTGCCAGCAGCGACTTGGGAGTCACCGGGGAGCTGTTTTTT. Its translation is CASSDLGVTGELFF.